What follows are 24 T cell receptor beta chains derived from one specimen sequenced in a study of CD8 T cells in Susac syndrome. The RNA, about 0.5 to 1 ug, was put through reverse transcription using random hexamers. MiXCR, applied by TCRdb to the immunoSEQ multiplex PCR reads, yields one record per CDR3 protein. The table lists more than 150,000 distinct CDR3 sequences, approximately 90% of them singletons. The specimen was CD4+ T cells from PBMCs. These TCRs come from a human donor in good health.

The chain employs TRBV7-2 and TRBJ2-6; 7 bases map to TRBD2. The CDR3 is 13 residues long. Germline CDR1 reads SGHTA; CDR2 reads FQGNSA. In DNA, the CDR3 is TGTCTAGCGGATAGCTCTGGGGCCAACGTCCTGACTTTC. Translating it yields CLADSSGANVLTF.

DNA of the CDR3: TGTGCCAGCAGCTTAGCGTACAGGGATGGCTACACCTTC. As protein: CASSLAYRDGYTF. This chain links TRBV5-6 with TRBJ1-2, with D possibly TRBD1 on 6 matching bases. The V and J ends lost 2 bases and 6 bases respectively, with 11 bases between them. Looked up from germline, CDR1 is SGHDT and CDR2 is YYEEEE. This CDR3 region has 13 residues.

Only one count was recorded for this clonotype. V is TRBV5-4 and J is TRBJ1-3, with 7 bases fitting TRBD1. There are 16 residues in the CDR3. V lost 3 bases to trimming and J lost 0 bases; unmatched junction nucleotides: 6. CDR1 is SGHNT, CDR2 YYREEE, per germline (reference sequence). CDR3 in DNA: TGTGCCAGCAGCTCCGGGACAGCGAACTCTGGAAACACCATATATTTT. This encodes CASSSGTANSGNTIYF.

V and J are TRBV7-9 and TRBJ2-7; TRBD2 matches at 10 bases. The CDR3 spans 17 residues. V shed 8 bases and J 2 bases; nucleotides not matched to a gene: 15. The germline V gene has CDR1 SEHNR and CDR2 FQNEAQ (reference sequence). In DNA form, the CDR3 reads TGTGCCAGCTCCTTTCTAGCGGGAGTTCAGTCAACCTACGAGCAGTACTTC. Its protein is CASSFLAGVQSTYEQYF. The whole variable domain, remainder taken from reference TRBV7-9 and TRBJ2-7, is DTGVSQNPRHKITKRGQNVTFRCDPISEHNRLYWYRQTLGQGPEFLTYFQNEAQLEKSRLLSDRFSAERPKGSFSTLEIQRTEQGDSAMYLCASSFLAGVQSTYEQYFGPGTRLTVT.

The chain joins TRBV19 to TRBJ2-1; possibly TRBD1 for D (6 bases). The germline V gene encodes CDR1 LNHDA and CDR2 SQIVND (reference sequence). This CDR3 has 15 residues. V lost 2 bases to trimming and J lost 2 bases, with 10 bases between them. This CDR3 is CASSINRDPYNEQFF. CDR3 DNA: TGTGCCAGTAGTATAAACAGGGACCCCTACAATGAGCAGTTCTTC.

This clonotype came up once. The rearrangement links TRBV29-1 to TRBJ2-5, with D unresolved. V gave up 4 bases and J gave up 4 bases, with 10 bases separating them. CDR3 size: 12 residues. Germline lookup yields CDR1 SQVTM and CDR2 ANQGSEA. The CDR3 here is CSVVWAGETQYF. In nucleotides, the CDR3 is TGCAGCGTTGTCTGGGCCGGAGAGACCCAGTACTTC.

This chain's CDR3 is CASSFLLGQRNEKLFF. For the CDR3, the DNA is TGTGCCAGTAGTTTCTTGCTGGGACAGAGGAATGAAAAACTGTTTTTT. The chain employs TRBV19 and TRBJ1-4, with 7 bases that match TRBD1. CDR3 length: 16 amino acids. Per germline, CDR1 LNHDA and CDR2 SQIVND (reference sequence). After removal of 5 bases from V and 5 bases from J, the junction contained 11 bases not matched to a gene.

The gene calls are TRBV5-1 and TRBJ2-2; possible D gene TRBD1, 6 bases. The CDR3 loop spans 16 amino acids. The V gene lost 3 bases and the J gene lost 0 bases, with 12 bases spanning the gap. CDR1 is SGHRS, CDR2 YFSETQ, per germline. In DNA, the CDR3 is TGCGCCAGCAGCTCCAGGGGATTGGCGAACACCGGGGAGCTGTTTTTT. This translates into CASSSRGLANTGELFF.

The chain uses TRBV28 and TRBJ1-1; D perhaps matches TRBD1 (6 bases). Germline V lookup: CDR1 MDHEN, CDR2 SYDVKM. V shed 5 bases and J shed 1 base, with 14 bases lying between them. The CDR3 is made up of 15 amino acids. CDR3 in amino acids: CASSPGGGSNTEAFF. CDR3 in DNA: TGTGCCAGCAGTCCAGGAGGGGGGTCGAACACTGAAGCTTTCTTT.

J is TRBJ1-5 and V is TRBV19, with D hard to call. The germline V gene encodes CDR1 LNHDA and CDR2 SQIVND (reference sequence). CDR3 size: 15 residues. V was clipped by 4 bases and J by 2 bases, with 12 bases between them. The CDR3 nucleotides are TGTGCCAGTAGTAAGAGTACGGGCGGCAATCAGCCCCAGCATTTT. Translation gives CASSKSTGGNQPQHF. The full variable domain, with the rest looked up from reference TRBV19 and TRBJ1-5, is DGGITQSPKYLFRKEGQNVTLSCEQNLNHDAMYWYRQDPGQGLRLIYYSQIVNDFQKGDIAEGYSVSREKKESFPLTVTSAQKNPTAFYLCASSKSTGGNQPQHFGDGTRLSIL.

The V gene is TRBV4-2, the J gene TRBJ2-3; TRBD2 agrees at 7 bases. The germline V gene encodes CDR1 LGHNA and CDR2 YNFKEQ. The CDR3 length is 16 residues. V shed 0 bases, J shed 4 bases, and the junction held 7 bases outside the gene matches. CDR3 nucleotides: TGTGCCAGCAGCCAAGATTTGGGGGGAGGGCCAGATACGCAGTATTTT. The encoded protein is CASSQDLGGGPDTQYF.

This chain joins TRBV6-6 and TRBJ2-1; D perhaps matches TRBD1 (6 bases). Trimming removed 6 bases at V and 7 bases at J, with 13 bases between. The CDR3 length is 13 residues. Germline-derived CDR1 and CDR2 are MNHNY and SVGAGI (reference sequence). DNA for the CDR3: TGTGCCAGCAGCTTTGGACAGACAAATGAGCAGTTCTTC. Protein product: CASSFGQTNEQFF.

V gene TRBV5-1 combines with J gene TRBJ1-1, with D possibly being TRBD1 (5 bases). The germline CDR1 and CDR2 sequences are SGHRS and YFSETQ. The CDR3 is 14 amino acids. The V end was cut by 3 bases, the J end by 0 bases, with 9 bases between. The CDR3 sequence is CASSSLTVNTEAFF. For the CDR3, the DNA is TGCGCCAGCAGCTCTTTGACAGTGAACACTGAAGCTTTCTTT.

The chain combines TRBV19 with TRBJ2-7, with 9 bases fitting TRBD1. The CDR3 has 17 residues. Germline V gene data show CDR1 as LNHDA and CDR2 as SQIVND (reference sequence). J lost 7 bases, V lost 0 bases, and 13 bases had no gene match. The CDR3 DNA sequence: TGTGCCAGTAGTATAGATCGCGGGACAGGGCCATCGAAAGAGCAGTACTTC. Translation gives CASSIDRGTGPSKEQYF.

This chain joins TRBV28 and TRBJ2-7; TRBD1 matches at 7 bases. This CDR3 is built from 12 residues. Trimming cost V 5 bases and J 4 bases; bases outside gene matches: 2. Looked up from germline, CDR1 is MDHEN and CDR2 is SYDVKM. This CDR3 is CASSGQVYEQYF. The CDR3 region has the DNA TGTGCCAGCAGTGGACAGGTTTACGAGCAGTACTTC.

V and J are TRBV7-2 and TRBJ2-3; D gene uncertain. The germline CDR1 and CDR2 sequences are SGHTA and FQGNSA. Trimming pared 2 bases from V and 4 bases from J, leaving 10 bases between. CDR3 length: 14 residues. CDR3 sequence: CASSLRIRSDTQYF. CDR3 DNA: TGTGCCAGCAGCTTAAGGATCCGTTCAGATACGCAGTATTTT.

V gene TRBV5-6 combines with J gene TRBJ1-4; D is unclear. Germline V gene sequence: CDR1 SGHDT, CDR2 YYEEEE. Trimming removed 2 bases at V and 4 bases at J, with 9 bases between. The CDR3 has 14 amino acids. The CDR3 spells CASSFGSRNEKLFF. The CDR3 bases are TGTGCCAGCAGCTTCGGCAGTCGTAATGAAAAACTGTTTTTT.

The chain links TRBV2 to TRBJ2-3; 7 nucleotides agree with TRBD1. CDR3 size: 14 residues. V lost 7 bases and J lost 4; bases outside the gene matches: 8. Germline assignment: CDR1 SNHLY and CDR2 FYNNEI. CDR3 sequence: CASKFGQDPDTQYF. The CDR3 bases are TGTGCCAGCAAATTTGGACAGGACCCAGATACGCAGTATTTT.

The chain uses TRBV27 and TRBJ2-6, with 12 bases matching TRBD1. The CDR3 consists of 19 residues. The germline V gene encodes CDR1 MNHEY and CDR2 SMNVEV (reference sequence). V shed 4 bases and J 4 bases; nucleotides not matched to a gene: 11. Here the CDR3 DNA reads TGTGCCAGCAGTTCCCGGTGGGGACAGGGGGCTTACGGGGCCAACGTCCTGACTTTC. Its protein product is CASSSRWGQGAYGANVLTF.

V usage is TRBV29-1 and J usage is TRBJ2-6; D is undetermined. V lost 7 bases and J lost 0, with 16 bases in between. This CDR3 spans 16 amino acids. The germline gives CDR1 SQVTM, CDR2 ANQGSEA. Here the CDR3 reads CSAYQNPSSGANVLTF. CDR3 bases: TGCAGCGCCTACCAGAATCCCAGCTCTGGGGCCAACGTCCTGACTTTC. The full variable domain, in which reference TRBV29-1 and TRBJ2-6 provide the parts outside the CDR3, is SAVISQKPSRDICQRGTSLTIQCQVDSQVTMMFWYRQQPGQSLTLIATANQGSEATYESGFVIDKFPISRPNLTFSTLTVSNMSPEDSSIYLCSAYQNPSSGANVLTFGAGSRLTVL.

The chain has TRBV3-1 and TRBJ2-5; D tentatively fits TRBD1 or TRBD2 (5 bases each). Germline CDR1 and CDR2: LGHDT and YNNKEL (reference sequence). V was pared by 5 bases and J by 7 bases, with 17 bases between. This CDR3 has 14 amino acids. CDR3 in amino acids: CASSWGPGMGTQYF. CDR3 nucleotide sequence: TGTGCCAGCAGCTGGGGACCCGGGATGGGGACCCAGTACTTC.

The chain couples TRBV6-5 to TRBJ1-1; D unresolved. Germline CDR1 is MNHEY and CDR2 is SVGAGI. The CDR3 runs 13 residues. Trimming pared 3 bases from V and 4 bases from J, leaving 9 bases between. The chain's CDR3 is CASSYSPRTEAFF. In nucleotides, the CDR3 is TGTGCCAGCAGTTATTCGCCACGCACTGAAGCTTTCTTT.

The chain employs TRBV28 and TRBJ2-7; weak D call: TRBD2 (6 bases). Between the trimmed V and J ends, which lost 3 bases and 2 bases, there was a span of 11 bases. The CDR3 totals 14 residues. Germline loops: CDR1 MDHEN, CDR2 SYDVKM. The CDR3 loop reads CASSFSPGAYEQYF. The CDR3 region has the DNA TGTGCCAGCAGTTTTTCCCCGGGGGCCTACGAGCAGTACTTC.

The chain links TRBV7-6 to TRBJ1-4, with TRBD1 identical over 10 bases. V shed 4 bases, J shed 10 bases, and the junction held 6 bases outside the gene matches. Per the germline V gene, CDR1 is SGHVS and CDR2 is FNYEAQ. The CDR3 covers 14 residues. The chain's CDR3 is CASSWTGGEGKLFF. The CDR3 nucleotides read TGTGCCAGCAGCTGGACAGGGGGAGAGGGAAAACTGTTTTTT. The variable domain in full, with the rest retrieved from reference TRBV7-6 and TRBJ1-4, is GAGVSQSPRYKVTKRGQDVALRCDPISGHVSLYWYRQALGQGPEFLTYFNYEAQQDKSGLPNDRFSAERPEGSISTLTIQRTEQRDSAMYRCASSWTGGEGKLFFGSGTQLSVL.